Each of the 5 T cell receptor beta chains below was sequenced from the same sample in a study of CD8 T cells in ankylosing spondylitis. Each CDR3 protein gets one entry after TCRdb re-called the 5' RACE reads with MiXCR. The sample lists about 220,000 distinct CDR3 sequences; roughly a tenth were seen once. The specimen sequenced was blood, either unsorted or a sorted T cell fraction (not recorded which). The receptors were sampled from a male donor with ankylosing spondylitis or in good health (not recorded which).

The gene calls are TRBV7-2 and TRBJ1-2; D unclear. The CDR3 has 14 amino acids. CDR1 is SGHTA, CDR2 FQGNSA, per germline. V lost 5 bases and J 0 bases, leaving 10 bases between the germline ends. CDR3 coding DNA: TGTGCCAGCAGCCTGCGGTCCTCTAACTATGGCTACACCTTC. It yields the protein CASSLRSSNYGYTF.

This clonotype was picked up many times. CDR3 region: CASSLVPSSGGNEQYF. As DNA, the CDR3 is TGCGCCAGCAGCTTGGTCCCTTCTAGCGGGGGCAACGAGCAGTACTTC. The V gene is TRBV5-1, the J gene TRBJ2-7; 10 bases map to TRBD2. Trimming took 0 bases from V and 5 from J; bases not matched to a gene: 8. This CDR3 is 16 amino acids long. CDR1 is SGHRS, CDR2 YFSETQ, per germline.

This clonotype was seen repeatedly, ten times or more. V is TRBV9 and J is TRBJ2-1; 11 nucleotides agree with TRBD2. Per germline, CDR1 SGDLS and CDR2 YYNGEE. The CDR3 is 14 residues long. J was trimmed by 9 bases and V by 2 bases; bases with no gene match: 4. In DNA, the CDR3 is TGTGCCAGCAGCGTTAGCGGGGGGGCCTCTGAGCAGTTCTTC. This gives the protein CASSVSGGASEQFF.

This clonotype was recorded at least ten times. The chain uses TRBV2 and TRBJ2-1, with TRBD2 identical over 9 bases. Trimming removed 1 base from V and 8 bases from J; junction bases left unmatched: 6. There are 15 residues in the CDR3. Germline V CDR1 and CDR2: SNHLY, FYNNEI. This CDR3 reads CASSEGLAGIYEQFF. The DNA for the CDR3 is TGTGCCAGCAGTGAAGGCCTAGCGGGGATATATGAGCAGTTCTTC.

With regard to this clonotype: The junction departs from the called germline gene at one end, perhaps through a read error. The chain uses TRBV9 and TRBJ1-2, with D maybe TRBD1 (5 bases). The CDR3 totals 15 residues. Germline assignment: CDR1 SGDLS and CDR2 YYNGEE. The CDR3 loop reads CASSVVDFRDSELSF. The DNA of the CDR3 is TGTGCCAGCAGCGTAGTCGACTTTCGGGACTCTGAACTCTCCTTC. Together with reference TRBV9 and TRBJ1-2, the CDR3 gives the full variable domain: DSGVTQTPKHLITATGQRVTLRCSPRSGDLSVYWYQQSLDQGLQFLIQYYNGEERAKGNILERFSAQQFPDLHSELNLSSLELGDSALYFCASSVVDFRDSELSFGSGTRLTVV.